A single sample is the source of the 23 T cell receptor beta chains below, sequenced in a study of OX40 agonist ivuxolimab in advanced cancers. The repertoire was sequenced with immunoSEQ multiplex PCR; TCRdb's copy has only in-frame clones and lacks some. The table shows 19,000 or so clones, with approximately 83% occurring only once. Sequenced material: CD4+ or CD8+ T cells sorted from blood, taken in a trial of the OX40 agonist ivuxolimab. The origin of the receptors is an adult with an advanced solid tumor such as melanoma, head and neck, liver or kidney cancer.

This clone was found once. V and J are TRBV6-1 and TRBJ2-7; TRBD1 matches 7 bases. Trimming cost V 2 bases and J 5 bases; bases outside gene matches: 3. CDR3 length equals 13 residues. Germline V gene sequence: CDR1 MNHNS, CDR2 SASEGT. CDR3 region: CASSETGVDEQYF. CDR3 nucleotides: TGTGCCAGCAGTGAAACAGGGGTCGACGAGCAGTACTTC.

The rearrangement joins TRBV27 to TRBJ1-5, with D hard to call. The CDR3 is made up of 13 amino acids. With 2 bases removed from V and 6 bases from J, the gap between germline ends came to 8 bases. CDR1 MNHEY and CDR2 SMNVEV come from the germline V gene (reference sequence). This CDR3 is CASSLQGPQPQHF. CDR3 sequence (DNA): TGTGCCAGCAGTTTACAAGGGCCTCAGCCCCAGCATTTT.

The chain joins TRBV4-1 to TRBJ2-1; D not certain. The CDR3 has 14 amino acids. Germline V gene data show CDR1 as MGHRA and CDR2 as YSYEKL. The V gene lost 4 bases and the J gene lost 5 bases, with 12 bases spanning the gap. CDR3 protein: CASSLGPENNEQFF. CDR3 DNA sequence: TGCGCCAGCAGCCTGGGCCCGGAGAACAATGAGCAGTTCTTC.

The V and J genes are TRBV5-4 and TRBJ2-7; D may be TRBD1 or TRBD2 (6 bases each). V lost 2 bases and J 3 bases, leaving 12 bases between the germline ends. In germline, CDR1 is SGHNT, CDR2 YYREEE (reference sequence). CDR3 length: 14 amino acids. Written as DNA, the CDR3 is TGTGCCAGCAGCTTTGGGGGGCAAGGCTACGAGCAGTACTTC. It translates to CASSFGGQGYEQYF.

The chain uses TRBV7-9 and TRBJ1-2; D uncertain. V was clipped by 1 base and J by 4 bases, with 13 bases between them. Germline V gene lookup returns CDR1 SEHNR and CDR2 FQNEAQ (reference sequence). This CDR3 is built from 15 residues. The CDR3 nucleotides are TGTGCCAGCAGCTTAGTGGACTATCCCTTCTATGGCTACACCTTC. It yields the protein CASSLVDYPFYGYTF.

The chain combines TRBV11-2 with TRBJ2-7; D is unresolved. Germline CDR1 is SGHAT and CDR2 is FQNNGV. V lost 1 base and J 0 bases, leaving 4 bases between the germline ends. The CDR3 covers 13 residues. The CDR3 sequence: CASSLGASYEQYF. CDR3 nucleotides: TGTGCCAGCAGCTTAGGGGCCTCCTACGAGCAGTACTTC.

The chain combines TRBV18 with TRBJ2-1, with 9 bases identical to TRBD1. V shed 3 bases, J shed 1 base, and the junction held 1 base outside the gene matches. Germline CDR1 is KGHSH and CDR2 is LQKENI. The CDR3 length is 15 residues. The CDR3 coding sequence is TGTGCCAGCTCACCCGGACAGGGGTCCTACAATGAGCAGTTCTTC. Translation gives CASSPGQGSYNEQFF.

The chain joins TRBV6-1 to TRBJ2-5; unclear D gene. Trimming took off 4 bases at V and 0 bases at J, with 3 bases between the two ends. CDR3 size: 12 residues. The germline CDR1 and CDR2 sequences are MNHNS and SASEGT. Here the CDR3 reads CASSGYQETQYF. The CDR3, as DNA: TGTGCCAGCAGTGGGTACCAAGAGACCCAGTACTTC.

The chain couples TRBV4-1 to TRBJ2-7, with 14 bases fitting TRBD2. The CDR3 has 16 residues. V trimming: 0 bases; J trimming: 3 bases; junction bases outside the gene matches: 1. Germline V gives CDR1 MGHRA, CDR2 YSYEKL. CDR3 residues: CASSQEGTSGSYEQYF. The CDR3 bases are TGCGCCAGCAGCCAAGAGGGGACTAGCGGGAGCTACGAGCAGTACTTC.

The V gene is TRBV2, the J gene TRBJ2-7; the D is unclear. The CDR3 totals 13 residues. V gave up 8 bases and J gave up 3 bases, with 14 bases separating them. The germline CDR1 and CDR2 sequences are SNHLY and FYNNEI. CDR3 loop: CASEPPSSYEQYF. CDR3 nucleotides: TGTGCCAGCGAGCCCCCGAGCAGCTACGAGCAGTACTTC.

This chain uses TRBV28 with TRBJ1-1; D not resolved. Per the germline V gene, CDR1 is MDHEN and CDR2 is SYDVKM. Trimming took off 2 bases at V and 2 bases at J, with 6 bases between the two ends. This CDR3 contains 13 residues. The CDR3 here is CASSLLANTEAFF. The CDR3 DNA is TGTGCCAGCAGTTTACTTGCTAACACTGAAGCTTTCTTT. Together with reference TRBV28 and TRBJ1-1, the CDR3 gives the full variable domain: DVKVTQSSRYLVKRTGEKVFLECVQDMDHENMFWYRQDPGLGLRLIYFSYDVKMKEKGDIPEGYSVSREKKERFSLILESASTNQTSMYLCASSLLANTEAFFGQGTRLTVV.

This chain uses TRBV27 with TRBJ1-2, with 8 bases aligning to TRBD1. The V and J ends lost 2 bases and 6 bases, in that order; junction bases with no gene match: 2. Germline loops: CDR1 MNHEY, CDR2 SMNVEV (reference sequence). The CDR3 runs to 13 residues. CDR3 coding DNA: TGTGCCAGCAGTTTAAGACAGGGGAATGGCTACACCTTC. Protein product: CASSLRQGNGYTF.

This chain uses TRBV29-1 with TRBJ2-7; 9 bases line up with TRBD1. CDR3 length: 17 residues. V was pared by 3 bases and J by 3 bases, with 15 bases of the junction left unmatched. In germline, CDR1 is SQVTM, CDR2 ANQGSEA. The CDR3 DNA reads TGCAGCGTTGATTCTCGGGGCTACCGGGACAGGGTCTACGAGCAGTACTTC. Its translation is CSVDSRGYRDRVYEQYF.

This chain uses TRBV28 with TRBJ2-5; 10 positions match TRBD1. CDR1 MDHEN and CDR2 SYDVKM come from the germline V gene. The CDR3 contains 15 residues. V was clipped by 5 bases and J by 11 bases; unmatched bases: 14. The CDR3 spells CASSRIDRGLGEQYF. The CDR3, as DNA: TGTGCCAGCAGTCGAATCGACAGGGGGCTGGGGGAGCAGTACTTC.

The chain has TRBV4-3 and TRBJ2-7; 10 positions agree with TRBD1. Germline lookup yields CDR1 LGHNA and CDR2 YSLEER. Trimming at V came to 3 bases and at J to 4 bases, leaving 6 bases not matched to a gene. This CDR3 is built from 15 residues. Here the CDR3 DNA reads TGCGCCAGCAGCCACTCCGGGACAGGGGAATACGAGCAGTACTTC. Encoded protein: CASSHSGTGEYEQYF.

The rearrangement joins TRBV5-4 to TRBJ2-7; D possibly corresponds to TRBD2 (6 bases). The CDR3 runs 15 residues. Per germline, CDR1 SGHNT and CDR2 YYREEE (reference sequence). V lost 5 bases and J 2 bases, leaving 17 bases between the germline ends. The CDR3 reads CASRGGEWGPYEQYF. The CDR3 DNA reads as TGTGCCAGCAGAGGCGGGGAGTGGGGCCCCTACGAGCAGTACTTC.

V gene TRBV7-9 combines with J gene TRBJ2-5, with a tentative D call TRBD1 (6 bases). V dropped 5 bases and J dropped 3 bases, with 19 bases sitting between them. Germline loops: CDR1 SEHNR, CDR2 FQNEAQ (reference sequence). The CDR3 consists of 16 residues. CDR3 nucleotides: TGTGCCAGCAGCCCTACACAGGGTTGGGTCAAAGAGACCCAGTACTTC. It yields the protein CASSPTQGWVKETQYF. The variable domain in full, with the rest retrieved from reference TRBV7-9 and TRBJ2-5, is DTGVSQNPRHKITKRGQNVTFRCDPISEHNRLYWYRQTLGQGPEFLTYFQNEAQLEKSRLLSDRFSAERPKGSFSTLEIQRTEQGDSAMYLCASSPTQGWVKETQYFGPGTRLLVL.

The gene calls are TRBV13 and TRBJ1-1; D might be TRBD1 (5 bases). Trimming removed 2 bases from V and 3 bases from J, with 13 bases in between. The CDR3 runs to 15 residues. CDR1 and CDR2 from the germline V gene are PRHDT and FYEKMQ (reference sequence). As DNA, the CDR3 is TGTGCCAGCAGCTTACAGGGCCTGAGGGACACTGAAGCTTTCTTT. Encoded protein: CASSLQGLRDTEAFF. Variable domain in full (rest from reference TRBV13 and TRBJ1-1): AAGVIQSPRHLIKEKRETATLKCYPIPRHDTVYWYQQGPGQDPQFLISFYEKMQSDKGSIPDRFSAQQFSDYHSELNMSSLELGDSALYFCASSLQGLRDTEAFFGQGTRLTVV.

J is TRBJ1-3 and V is TRBV11-2; D remains ambiguous. Trimming removed 3 bases from V and 3 bases from J, with 12 bases in between. CDR1 is SGHAT, CDR2 FQNNGV, per germline. This CDR3 spans 15 amino acids. The CDR3 protein is CASSFFSSHGNTIYF. Written as DNA, the CDR3 is TGTGCCAGCAGCTTTTTTTCCAGTCATGGAAACACCATATATTTT.

The gene calls are TRBV9 and TRBJ2-5; 8 bases are a match to TRBD1. Germline-derived CDR1 and CDR2 are SGDLS and YYNGEE. Trimming took 4 bases from V and 4 from J; bases not matched to a gene: 9. The CDR3 length is 15 residues. DNA for the CDR3: TGTGCCAGCAGCTTAGAAGGACAGGGAGGAGAGACCCAGTACTTC. This sequence encodes CASSLEGQGGETQYF.

The rearrangement uses TRBV2 and TRBJ1-2; TRBD1 aligns across 11 bases. Germline V gene data show CDR1 as SNHLY and CDR2 as FYNNEI. The CDR3 has 15 residues. V shed 5 bases and J 4 bases; nucleotides not matched to a gene: 6. CDR3 residues: CASSLGQGASYGYTF. The CDR3 nucleotides read TGTGCCAGCAGTCTAGGACAGGGGGCGAGCTATGGCTACACCTTC.

V and J are TRBV4-1 and TRBJ2-7, with 8 bases matching TRBD1. The V gene end was trimmed by 4 bases and the J gene end by 3 bases; junction bases not matched to a gene: 5. In germline, CDR1 is MGHRA, CDR2 YSYEKL. The CDR3 runs 14 residues. As DNA, the CDR3 is TGCGCCAGCAGCCCATCGGACAGGGACTACGAGCAGTACTTC. It specifies CASSPSDRDYEQYF.

The J gene is TRBJ2-2, the V gene TRBV7-2, with TRBD2 identical over 9 bases. Germline V gene lookup returns CDR1 SGHTA and CDR2 FQGNSA. The V gene end was trimmed by 0 bases and the J gene end by 6 bases; junction bases not matched to a gene: 8. The length of the CDR3 is 17 residues. As DNA, the CDR3 is TGTGCCAGCAGCTTAGCGGGGCTAGCGGGAAAAGCCGGGGAGCTGTTTTTT. This gives the protein CASSLAGLAGKAGELFF.